Shown below are 18 T cell receptor beta chains from a single sample sequenced in a study of identical twins. TCRdb reprocessed the 5' RACE reads with MiXCR, giving one entry per CDR3 protein. The sample comprises a few hundred thousand distinct CDR3 sequences, 24% of which are singletons, and 2.9% rests with the top ten. These same data were also listed under a study on T cells expressing NK-cell markers.

Sequenced input: CD4+ T cells sorted from blood. The receptor source for this set is a young woman in good health.

This chain links TRBV3-1 with TRBJ2-7; TRBD2 matches 9 bases. From germline, CDR1 is LGHDT and CDR2 YNNKEL (reference sequence). This CDR3 is built from 13 residues. With 8 bases clipped from V and 2 bases from J, the junction kept 4 bases outside the gene matches. In DNA form, the CDR3 reads TGTGCCAGCGAGCTAGCGGGGACCTACGAGCAGTACTTC. It yields the protein CASELAGTYEQYF.

The chain carries TRBV5-1 and TRBJ2-7, with 11 bases identical to TRBD2. The CDR3 contains 16 residues. CDR1 SGHRS and CDR2 YFSETQ come from the germline V gene. V lost 4 bases and J lost 6; bases outside the gene matches: 12. CDR3 coding DNA: TGCGCCAGCAGCCGACCTTCGGGACTAGCGGCGCCCGAGCAGTACTTC. This codes for CASSRPSGLAAPEQYF.

This clonotype has just a few counts. The chain combines TRBV20-1 with TRBJ2-2, with D maybe TRBD1 (6 bases). CDR1 and CDR2 (germline): DFQATT, SNEGSKA (reference sequence). Trimming removed 6 bases from V and 5 bases from J, with 16 bases in between. The CDR3 has 14 residues. The CDR3, as DNA: TGCAGTGCCATAGGGGGAGTACGAACCGGGGAGCTGTTTTTT. It is translated as CSAIGGVRTGELFF.

The chain has TRBV5-1 and TRBJ2-3, with unresolved D. V gave up 4 bases and J gave up 0 bases, with 12 bases separating them. From germline, CDR1 is SGHRS and CDR2 YFSETQ. CDR3 length: 15 amino acids. The CDR3 sequence: CASSPDLRSTDTQYF. The CDR3 nucleotides read TGCGCCAGCAGCCCGGATCTGAGGAGCACAGATACGCAGTATTTT.

The V gene is TRBV20-1, the J gene TRBJ1-1, with D uncertain. Trimming removed 0 bases from V and 0 bases from J, with 11 bases in between. The CDR3 is 15 amino acids. Germline V CDR1 and CDR2: DFQATT, SNEGSKA (reference sequence). The CDR3 loop is CSARDRRTVNTEAFF. CDR3 coding DNA: TGCAGTGCTAGAGATCGGCGGACTGTGAACACTGAAGCTTTCTTT.

This chain uses TRBV9 with TRBJ2-1; D tentatively reads TRBD1 or TRBD2 (5 bases each). Germline V gene data show CDR1 as SGDLS and CDR2 as YYNGEE. The CDR3 is 15 residues long. Trimming took 2 bases from V and 6 from J, leaving 15 bases between them. Written as DNA, the CDR3 is TGTGCCAGCAGCGTCAACCCTACGAGGGGCAATGAGCAGTTCTTC. Encoded protein: CASSVNPTRGNEQFF.

J is TRBJ2-1 and V is TRBV11-2; 13 nucleotides match TRBD2. Germline assignment: CDR1 SGHAT and CDR2 FQNNGV. The J segment lost 5 bases and the V segment lost 4 bases, leaving 8 bases of the junction unmatched. This CDR3 has 17 amino acids. The CDR3 region is CASSWTSGGRLHNEQFF. The CDR3 nucleotides read TGTGCCAGCAGCTGGACTAGCGGGGGCCGACTACACAATGAGCAGTTCTTC.

Regarding this clonotype: This sequence may be a read error, since a much larger clone differs from it by one base. The gene calls are TRBV20-1 and TRBJ2-7; 12 nucleotides agree with TRBD2. Unmatched junction bases numbered 2, after V lost 2 bases and J lost 3 bases. CDR1 DFQATT and CDR2 SNEGSKA come from the germline V gene (reference sequence). This CDR3 has 14 residues. CDR3 DNA: TGCAGTGCTAGACTAGCGGGGGGGCTCTACGAGCAGTACTTC. It translates to CSARLAGGLYEQYF.

The chain links TRBV5-1 to TRBJ2-2; D is ambiguous. The V end lost 0 bases, the J end lost 5 bases, and 8 bases lay between the germline ends. This CDR3 is built from 14 residues. Germline CDR1 reads SGHRS; CDR2 reads YFSETQ. The CDR3 nucleotides are TGCGCCAGCAGCTTGGGGCACCATACCGGGGAGCTGTTTTTT. The encoded protein is CASSLGHHTGELFF. Variable domain in full (rest from reference TRBV5-1 and TRBJ2-2): KAGVTQTPRYLIKTRGQQVTLSCSPISGHRSVSWYQQTPGQGLQFLFEYFSETQRNKGNFPGRFSGRQFSNSRSEMNVSTLELGDSALYLCASSLGHHTGELFFGEGSRLTVL.

This clonotype was seen a few times. This rearrangement joins TRBV7-2 to TRBJ2-1; D gene unclear. In germline, CDR1 is SGHTA, CDR2 FQGNSA. This CDR3 contains 13 residues. V was cut by 1 base and J by 5 bases, with 6 bases left in between. The DNA of the CDR3 is TGTGCCAGCAGCTTAGTACGGAACAATGAGCAGTTCTTC. It encodes CASSLVRNNEQFF.

V usage is TRBV7-8 and J usage is TRBJ2-7; D is uncertain. CDR1 SGHVS and CDR2 FQNEAQ come from the germline V gene. The CDR3 length is 13 residues. V lost 5 bases and J lost 2, with 10 bases in between. The CDR3 DNA reads as TGTGCCAGCAGCCGCGACTGGGCCTACGAGCAGTACTTC. Its protein is CASSRDWAYEQYF.

The genes are TRBV5-1 and TRBJ1-4; D is unresolved. The V end was cut by 4 bases, the J end by 4 bases, with 17 bases between. Germline values: CDR1 SGHRS, CDR2 YFSETQ. This CDR3 has 16 residues. DNA for the CDR3: TGCGCCAGCAGCCACCTAGAAGGGCCAAGTAATGAAAAACTGTTTTTT. Its protein product is CASSHLEGPSNEKLFF.

This clonotype was seen a few times. The gene calls are TRBV24-1 and TRBJ2-1; no clear D. Trimming pared 3 bases from V and 2 bases from J, leaving 10 bases between. From germline, CDR1 is KGHDR and CDR2 SFDVKD. The CDR3 sequence is 15 residues long. The CDR3 DNA reads TGTGCCACCAGTGATAGAGGATCGCCCTACAATGAGCAGTTCTTC. It is translated as CATSDRGSPYNEQFF.

This clonotype was counted a few times. The chain joins TRBV2 to TRBJ1-4; 7 positions match TRBD1. CDR3 length: 13 amino acids. Looked up from germline, CDR1 is SNHLY and CDR2 is FYNNEI. In DNA, the CDR3 is TGTGCGAGTGGACAGGAGTCTAATGAAAAACTGTTTTTT. Protein product: CASGQESNEKLFF. Looking up the rest from reference TRBV2 and TRBJ1-4 gives the full variable domain: EPEVTQTPSHQVTQMGQEVILRCVPISNHLYFYWYRQILGQKVEFLVSFYNNEISEKSEIFDDQFSVERPDGSNFTLKIRSTKLEDSAMYFCASGQESNEKLFFGSGTQLSVL.

V usage is TRBV20-1 and J usage is TRBJ1-2; possibly TRBD1 for D (6 bases). CDR1 is DFQATT, CDR2 SNEGSKA, per germline (reference sequence). CDR3 size: 13 residues. V dropped 1 base and J dropped 4 bases, with 10 bases sitting between them. In DNA form, the CDR3 reads TGCAGTGCTAGAGGCCGGGACATCTATGGCTACACCTTC. It encodes CSARGRDIYGYTF.

As DNA, the CDR3 is TGTGCCAGCAGTTTAAACTGGGCAGGGTCCGAGCAGTACTTC. It is translated as CASSLNWAGSEQYF. The chain recombines TRBV12-3 or TRBV12-4 with TRBJ2-7, with a possible D match to TRBD1 (5 bases). The CDR3 contains 14 residues. Trimming took 2 bases from V and 6 from J, leaving 14 bases between them.

The chain employs TRBV3-1 and TRBJ1-6; TRBD1 matches 8 bases. The CDR3 covers 18 residues. The ends lost 1 base at V and 1 base at J; junction bases unmatched: 6. Germline CDR1 is LGHDT and CDR2 is YNNKEL (reference sequence). The DNA for the CDR3 is TGTGCCAGCAGCCAAGCACAGGGGGGTTCGTCCTATAATTCACCCCTCCACTTT. This codes for CASSQAQGGSSYNSPLHF.

The chain combines TRBV19 with TRBJ2-1; 7 bases are a match to TRBD2. Germline trimming cut 0 bases from V and 9 bases from J; bases unmatched to any gene: 8. This CDR3 region has 15 residues. From germline, CDR1 is LNHDA and CDR2 SQIVND (reference sequence). As DNA, the CDR3 is TGTGCCAGTAGTATAGAGTTGGCGGGGGTACGTGAGCAGTTCTTC. It codes for CASSIELAGVREQFF.